This TCR beta chain was sequenced in a study of vaccination and CD4 T cells after COVID-19. The overall study: Comprising six males and four females, the convalescent participants counted two Hispanic individuals among them. Post-vaccine sample collection happened at a median of about 10 weeks after dose two, ranging 14 to 241. The stimulus for the cells was overlapping spike peptides derived from SARS-CoV-2, HCoV-NL63, HCoV-OC43 and HCoV-229E.

This clonotype was counted once. What it binds is not known. A junction end diverges from the germline sequence, so it may reflect a read error. With the Oncomine TCR Beta short-read assay, DNA from cultured CD4+ T cells was sequenced. Investigators isolated genomic DNA from cultured CD4+ T cells. From the PCR reads, TCRdb called clonotypes with MiXCR, one entry per CDR3 protein. Of 9,500 to 15,000 distinct CDR3 sequences listed, around a third are singletons. Regarding treatment: roughly 11-day PBMC culture with coronavirus spike peptide pools or control peptides (ViraFEST assay). There are 13 residues in the CDR3. CDR1 MNHNS and CDR2 SASEGT come from the germline V gene.

This clonotype was obtained from a human donor who received a COVID-19 vaccine. Sequences were derived from CD4+ T cells from blood, cultured in vitro, sampled before SARS-CoV-2 vaccination. V and J are TRBV6-1 and TRBJ1-2; tentatively, D is TRBD1 (5 bases). The DNA for the CDR3 is TGTGCCAGCAGCCCTCCAGGGAACTATGGCCACACCTTC. It encodes CASSPPGNYGHTF.